These 17 T cell receptor beta chains came from one sample sequenced in a study of cytomegalovirus exposure and HLA in healthy donors. With 60 Vbeta and 13 Jbeta primers, the PCR was carried out. Some clones are missing from TCRdb's copy, which holds only in-frame ones; the method was immunoSEQ multiplex PCR. The table includes 180,000 or so clones, about 79% detected once. The specimen was PBMCs. The receptors derive from a man between 18 and 35 years old in good health and CMV-seronegative.

V usage is TRBV11-1 and J usage is TRBJ2-3, with D uncertain. The CDR3 has 14 amino acids. Per germline, CDR1 SGHAT and CDR2 FQDESV (reference sequence). Trimming shortened V by 1 base and J by 0 bases, and 5 bases separated the two germline ends. As DNA, the CDR3 is TGTGCCAGCAGCTTAGTTAGTAGCACAGATACGCAGTATTTT. Protein: CASSLVSSTDTQYF.

This clone was found a few times. The rearrangement joins TRBV25-1 to TRBJ2-1; D is perhaps TRBD2 (6 bases). The germline V gene has CDR1 MGHDK and CDR2 SYGVNS. CDR3 length equals 14 residues. V was shortened by 4 bases and J by 7 bases, with 14 bases between the two germline ends. CDR3 region: CASSAETSRNEQFF. The CDR3 nucleotides are TGTGCCAGCAGTGCAGAAACTAGCCGAAATGAGCAGTTCTTC.

This chain links TRBV5-6 with TRBJ2-7; 10 nucleotides align to TRBD1. The ends lost 1 base at V and 7 bases at J; junction bases unmatched: 8. Germline V gene lookup returns CDR1 SGHDT and CDR2 YYEEEE. The CDR3 runs 15 residues. CDR3 nucleotides: TGTGCCAGCAGCTTGTTCGGGACAGGGGTCGGAGAGCAGTACTTC. Its protein product is CASSLFGTGVGEQYF.

The rearrangement uses TRBV2 and TRBJ2-1, with 7 positions matching TRBD2. Germline CDR1 and CDR2: SNHLY and FYNNEI. V shed 6 bases, J shed 0 bases, and the junction held 5 bases outside the gene matches. There are 15 residues in the CDR3. As DNA, the CDR3 is TGTGCCAGCAGGCCCGCTAGCGGCTCCTACAATGAGCAGTTCTTC. Translation gives CASRPASGSYNEQFF.

This clone was recorded only once. V is TRBV29-1 and J is TRBJ2-7; 11 bases are a match to TRBD2. Per germline, CDR1 SQVTM and CDR2 ANQGSEA. The CDR3 is 16 amino acids. V shed 7 bases and J 0 bases; nucleotides not matched to a gene: 11. The CDR3, as DNA: TGCAGCGCACAAATAGCGGGAGGGGGAAGCTCCTACGAGCAGTACTTC. This sequence encodes CSAQIAGGGSSYEQYF.

The chain joins TRBV10-3 to TRBJ2-5; the match to TRBD2 covers 14 bases. The J call is uncertain, as TRBJ2-7 better fits the DNA end. Germline CDR1 reads ENHRY; CDR2 reads SYGVKD. The CDR3 is made up of 14 amino acids. Here the CDR3 reads CAIRTGTSGSEQYF. The CDR3 DNA reads as TGTGCCATCAGGACCGGGACTAGCGGGAGCGAGCAGTACTTC.

The chain is built from TRBV5-1 and TRBJ2-5; D is uncertain. The V gene's germline CDR1 is SGHRS and CDR2 YFSETQ. Trimming took 0 bases from V and 3 from J, leaving 9 bases between them. This CDR3 is 14 amino acids long. The CDR3 reads CASSLVAAEETQYF. The CDR3 DNA reads TGCGCCAGCAGCTTGGTCGCGGCTGAAGAGACCCAGTACTTC.

The chain couples TRBV9 to TRBJ1-2; no clear D gene. Germline CDR1 and CDR2: SGDLS and YYNGEE. CDR3 size: 12 residues. Between the trimmed V and J ends, which lost 0 bases and 4 bases, there was a span of 4 bases. CDR3 in amino acids: CASSVGSYGYTF. CDR3 bases: TGTGCCAGCAGCGTAGGTAGCTATGGCTACACCTTC.

This clone was observed a single time. CDR3 nucleotides: TGTGCCAGCAGTTACGCGGGAAGCTCCTACAATGAGCAGTTCTTC. It codes for CASSYAGSSYNEQFF. The chain is built from TRBV6-5 and TRBJ2-1, with D maybe TRBD2 (6 bases). Germline V lookup: CDR1 MNHEY, CDR2 SVGAGI. The CDR3 is 15 amino acids. Trimming pared 2 bases from V and 0 bases from J, leaving 8 bases between.

V is TRBV9 and J is TRBJ2-3, with a tentative D call TRBD1 (5 bases). V lost 1 base and J 4 bases, leaving 22 bases between the germline ends. The length of the CDR3 is 18 residues. Germline V CDR1 and CDR2: SGDLS, YYNGEE. The CDR3 nucleotides read TGTGCCAGCAGCGTACTCACAGGCCGCCGTACAGGAGCAGATACGCAGTATTTT. Translation: CASSVLTGRRTGADTQYF.

The CDR3 sequence: CASSLSWSNQPQHF. CDR3 coding DNA: TGTGCCAGCAGCTTGAGCTGGAGCAATCAGCCCCAGCATTTT. This rearrangement joins TRBV5-8 to TRBJ1-5; no firm D call. The CDR3 loop spans 14 amino acids. The V end was cut by 1 base, the J end by 1 base, with 6 bases between. The V gene's germline CDR1 is SGHTS and CDR2 YDEGEE. Full variable domain (missing parts from reference TRBV5-8 and TRBJ1-5): EAGVTQSPTHLIKTRGQQATLRCSPISGHTSVYWYQQALGLGLQFLLWYDEGEERNRGNFPPRFSGRQFPNYSSELNVNALELEDSALYLCASSLSWSNQPQHFGDGTRLSIL.

V usage is TRBV7-2 and J usage is TRBJ2-3, with 13 bases identical to TRBD2. Germline V lookup: CDR1 SGHTA, CDR2 FQGNSA. V was pared by 8 bases and J by 7 bases, with 6 bases of the junction left unmatched. CDR3 length: 14 residues. This chain's CDR3 is CASDKGLAGHTQYF. The CDR3 DNA sequence: TGTGCCAGCGACAAGGGACTAGCGGGGCATACGCAGTATTTT.

This clone was counted once. V usage is TRBV7-3 and J usage is TRBJ1-1, with 7 bases aligning to TRBD1. CDR3 length: 14 amino acids. Germline CDR1 is SGHTA and CDR2 is FQGTGA. V shed 5 bases, J shed 4 bases, and the junction held 7 bases outside the gene matches. In DNA, the CDR3 is TGTGCCAGCAGCAGCCAGGCAGGGGGCACTGAAGCTTTCTTT. Amino acid sequence: CASSSQAGGTEAFF. The complete variable domain, with remaining parts taken from reference TRBV7-3 and TRBJ1-1, reads GAGVSQTPSNKVTEKGKYVELRCDPISGHTALYWYRQSLGQGPEFLIYFQGTGAADDSGLPNDRFFAVRPEGSVSTLKIQRTERGDSAVYLCASSSQAGGTEAFFGQGTRLTVV.

The chain has TRBV19 and TRBJ1-2; 8 nucleotides agree with TRBD1. From germline, CDR1 is LNHDA and CDR2 SQIVND (reference sequence). The J segment lost 8 bases and the V segment lost 5 bases, leaving 1 base of the junction unmatched. The CDR3 consists of 11 residues. The CDR3 DNA reads TGTGCCAGTAGTGACAGGGGCGGCTACACCTTC. This encodes CASSDRGGYTF.

This clone was seen a single time. V usage is TRBV7-9 and J usage is TRBJ1-2; 10 bases agree with TRBD1. CDR1 and CDR2 (germline): SEHNR, FQNEAQ (reference sequence). V shed 4 bases and J 8 bases; nucleotides not matched to a gene: 4. CDR3 length equals 13 residues. The CDR3 nucleotides read TGTGCCAGCAGCTACGGACAGGGGGAAGGCTACACCTTC. This codes for CASSYGQGEGYTF.

This clone was counted a single time. The chain carries TRBV30 and TRBJ1-3; TRBD1 matches at 7 bases. Germline values: CDR1 GTSNPN, CDR2 SVGIG (reference sequence). V lost 1 base to trimming and J lost 2 bases; unmatched junction nucleotides: 5. The CDR3 has 15 amino acids. The CDR3 DNA follows: TGTGCCTGGAGTGCGCAGGGGGTCGCTGGAAACACCATATATTTT. Protein product: CAWSAQGVAGNTIYF.

The chain joins TRBV6-5 to TRBJ2-7, with D maybe TRBD1 (5 bases). V was shortened by 2 bases and J by 6 bases, with 14 bases between the two germline ends. Germline assignment: CDR1 MNHEY and CDR2 SVGAGI. CDR3 length: 14 amino acids. The chain's CDR3 is CASSYQAGKGEQYF. The DNA of the CDR3 is TGTGCCAGCAGTTACCAGGCAGGGAAAGGCGAGCAGTACTTC.